The 8 T cell receptor beta chains below were found in one sample sequenced in a study of cytomegalovirus exposure and HLA in healthy donors. Primers: 60 Vbeta forward and 13 Jbeta reverse. Assay: immunoSEQ multiplex PCR; the TCRdb copy retains only in-frame clones and omits some. The table includes 85,000 to 95,000 clones, roughly three fifths detected once. Sequencing was performed on PBMCs. Receptor source: a woman under 40 in good health and CMV-seronegative.

The rearrangement uses TRBV6-5 and TRBJ1-2; TRBD1 matches 11 bases. The trim removed 6 bases at V and 2 bases at J, leaving 5 bases unmatched. CDR3 length equals 15 residues. The V gene's germline CDR1 is MNHEY and CDR2 SVGAGI. CDR3 residues: CASSRTGGSNYGYTF. In DNA, the CDR3 is TGTGCCAGCAGCCGGACAGGGGGCTCGAACTATGGCTACACCTTC.

This chain joins TRBV7-8 and TRBJ2-6; a possible D gene is TRBD2 (6 bases). The CDR3 extends over 16 amino acids. The V end lost 4 bases, the J end lost 4 bases, and 14 bases lay between the germline ends. Germline CDR1 reads SGHVS; CDR2 reads FQNEAQ. CDR3 coding DNA: TGTGCCAGCAGCTCCCCGGGGGTGGCGGGGGCCAACGTCCTGACTTTC. It encodes CASSSPGVAGANVLTF.

The chain couples TRBV19 to TRBJ1-5, with D uncertain. The CDR3 length is 13 residues. Trimming shortened V by 2 bases and J by 9 bases, and 11 bases separated the two germline ends. Germline assignment: CDR1 LNHDA and CDR2 SQIVND (reference sequence). As DNA, the CDR3 is TGTGCCAGTAGTATAAGCGGGGAGCGGCCCCAGCATTTT. Protein product: CASSISGERPQHF.

The chain joins TRBV20-1 to TRBJ2-7; no clear D. Germline assignment: CDR1 DFQATT and CDR2 SNEGSKA (reference sequence). This CDR3 is 11 amino acids long. Trimming took 1 base from V and 4 from J, leaving 5 bases between them. As DNA, the CDR3 is TGCAGTGCTAGAGGAGAATACGAGCAGTACTTC. Protein: CSARGEYEQYF.

The J gene is TRBJ1-1, the V gene TRBV28, with D unclear. Germline loops: CDR1 MDHEN, CDR2 SYDVKM. This CDR3 spans 15 amino acids. The ends were cut back, 6 bases at V and 2 bases at J, with 16 bases in the middle. The chain's CDR3 is CASSPAGSSNTEAFF. For the CDR3, the DNA is TGTGCCAGCAGCCCAGCCGGGTCTAGTAACACTGAAGCTTTCTTT.

The chain joins TRBV5-1 to TRBJ1-4; 7 bases match TRBD1. V shed 7 bases and J 0 bases; nucleotides not matched to a gene: 12. Germline lookup yields CDR1 SGHRS and CDR2 YFSETQ. There are 17 residues in the CDR3. The CDR3 nucleotides are TGCGCCAGCGCCCAAGCCGGGACAGCTGCAACTAATGAAAAACTGTTTTTT. It encodes CASAQAGTAATNEKLFF.

The J gene is TRBJ2-7, the V gene TRBV5-6, with 9 bases aligning to TRBD1. J gave up 5 bases and V 6 bases, and 15 bases lay outside the gene matches. Germline V gene data show CDR1 as SGHDT and CDR2 as YYEEEE. The CDR3 runs to 16 residues. This CDR3 is CASIDNPGTGPHEQYF. In nucleotides, the CDR3 is TGTGCCAGCATCGACAACCCCGGGACAGGGCCTCACGAGCAGTACTTC.

The chain is built from TRBV2 and TRBJ1-6, with D unresolved. The length of the CDR3 is 14 residues. V was cut by 2 bases and J by 11 bases, with 13 bases left in between. Germline CDR1 reads SNHLY; CDR2 reads FYNNEI. The CDR3 region has the DNA TGTGCCAGCAGTGAAAGCGGCGCGGGTCCACCCCTCCACTTT. This translates into CASSESGAGPPLHF.